These 15 T cell receptor beta chains share one sample of origin, sequenced in a study of cytomegalovirus exposure and HLA in healthy donors. The PCR contained 60 Vbeta and 13 Jbeta primers. The assay was immunoSEQ multiplex PCR, and TCRdb's table has in-frame clones only and misses some. Among over 150,000 clones listed, around 77% were seen once. The sequencing sample was made of PBMCs. Source of these receptors: a woman aged 30 to 39 in good health and CMV-seronegative.

J is TRBJ2-3 and V is TRBV6-5; D might be TRBD1 (5 bases). CDR1 is MNHEY, CDR2 SVGAGI, per germline. The V end was cut by 4 bases, the J end by 6 bases, with 14 bases between. The CDR3 totals 14 residues. The DNA for the CDR3 is TGTGCCAGCAGTTTCCTTCAGGGTGAGGATACGCAGTATTTT. Amino acids: CASSFLQGEDTQYF.

This clone occurred a few times. J is TRBJ2-7 and V is TRBV10-1, with a weak D call TRBD1 (5 bases). CDR1 and CDR2 from the germline V gene are WNHNN and SYGVQD (reference sequence). Trimming left V 2 bases short and J 3 bases short, with 11 bases between. The CDR3 is made up of 14 amino acids. The CDR3 loop reads CASSETGRDYEQYF. Here the CDR3 DNA reads TGCGCCAGCAGTGAGACCGGCAGGGACTACGAGCAGTACTTC.

The V and J genes are TRBV27 and TRBJ2-7, with D possibly being TRBD1 (5 bases). The V gene lost 2 bases and the J gene lost 2 bases, with 13 bases spanning the gap. Germline CDR1 reads MNHEY; CDR2 reads SMNVEV (reference sequence). The CDR3 has 15 residues. The CDR3 DNA follows: TGTGCCAGCAGTTTAGGGGCGGAACGCACCTACGAGCAGTACTTC. This encodes CASSLGAERTYEQYF.

This clone was seen a single time. The rearrangement links TRBV5-1 to TRBJ1-6, with a possible D match to TRBD1 (6 bases). Trimming stripped 7 bases from V and 6 bases from J, with 14 bases between. The germline V gene encodes CDR1 SGHRS and CDR2 YFSETQ. The CDR3 covers 14 residues. CDR3 sequence reads: CASHPGQFNSPLHF. As DNA, the CDR3 is TGCGCCAGCCACCCCGGACAGTTTAATTCACCCCTCCACTTT.

The chain joins TRBV5-1 to TRBJ1-4, with D possibly being TRBD1 (6 bases). Germline V lookup: CDR1 SGHRS, CDR2 YFSETQ. The V and J ends lost 0 bases and 8 bases respectively, with 14 bases between them. CDR3 size: 15 residues. In DNA form, the CDR3 reads TGCGCCAGCAGCTTGGAGTGGGGGACATGGGAAAAACTGTTTTTT. This codes for CASSLEWGTWEKLFF.

V is TRBV6-1 and J is TRBJ2-4; 7 nucleotides agree with TRBD1. Germline V gene lookup returns CDR1 MNHNS and CDR2 SASEGT. Losses at the gene ends were 1 base for V and 8 bases for J; bases not matched to a gene: 5. The CDR3 runs 14 residues. The chain's CDR3 is CASSEETGWDIQYF. CDR3 nucleotides: TGTGCCAGCAGTGAAGAGACAGGGTGGGACATTCAGTACTTC.

This clone has more than one count but fewer than ten. The genes are TRBV18 and TRBJ2-5; D may be TRBD1 (7 bases). Germline CDR1 is KGHSH and CDR2 is LQKENI. The germline V and J ends were trimmed by 6 bases and 1 base, with 9 bases remaining between them. This CDR3 comprises 13 residues. In nucleotides, the CDR3 is TGTGCCAGCTCCCAGGGGGGCCAAGAGACCCAGTACTTC. This sequence encodes CASSQGGQETQYF. Full variable domain (missing parts from reference TRBV18 and TRBJ2-5): NAGVMQNPRHLVRRRGQEARLRCSPMKGHSHVYWYRQLPEEGLKFMVYLQKENIIDESGMPKERFSAEFPKEGPSILRIQQVVRGDSAAYFCASSQGGQETQYFGPGTRLLVL.

V is TRBV27 and J is TRBJ2-7, with TRBD2 as a possible D gene (6 bases). CDR3 length: 12 amino acids. CDR1 is MNHEY, CDR2 SMNVEV, per germline (reference sequence). Trimming removed 2 bases at V and 6 bases at J, with 8 bases between. CDR3 DNA sequence: TGTGCCAGCAGTTTAGTGGGGGGCGAGCAGTACTTC. Its translation is CASSLVGGEQYF.

This chain uses TRBV6-6 with TRBJ2-2; D perhaps matches TRBD1 (5 bases). Germline V gene data show CDR1 as MNHNY and CDR2 as SVGAGI (reference sequence). The CDR3 has 15 residues. V gave up 6 bases and J gave up 6 bases, with 17 bases separating them. The DNA of the CDR3 is TGTGCCAGCAGCCCCATAAGGGGCGTAGCCGGGGAGCTGTTTTTT. Its protein product is CASSPIRGVAGELFF.

This chain links TRBV6-5 with TRBJ2-3; TRBD2 matches at 8 bases. CDR3 size: 16 residues. The germline V gene encodes CDR1 MNHEY and CDR2 SVGAGI. Trimming removed 1 base from V and 1 base from J; junction bases left unmatched: 4. The CDR3 loop reads CASSYWGGRRTDTQYF. CDR3 coding DNA: TGTGCCAGCAGTTACTGGGGCGGGAGGCGCACAGATACGCAGTATTTT.

The genes are TRBV14 and TRBJ2-3, with 8 nucleotides matching TRBD1. The V segment lost 4 bases and the J segment 5 bases; nucleotides outside the gene matches: 11. This CDR3 is built from 16 residues. The germline CDR1 and CDR2 sequences are SGHDN and FVKESK. CDR3 DNA: TGTGCCAGCAGCCGAACAGAGGGCAGGGGGCTAGATACGCAGTATTTT. This codes for CASSRTEGRGLDTQYF.

This chain uses TRBV15 with TRBJ1-2; no definite D call. CDR1 LNHNV and CDR2 YYDKDF come from the germline V gene (reference sequence). Trimming took 0 bases from V and 0 from J, leaving 8 bases between them. CDR3 length: 15 residues. The chain's CDR3 is CATSRDSSANYGYTF. In nucleotides, the CDR3 is TGTGCCACCAGCAGAGATTCGAGTGCTAACTATGGCTACACCTTC.

The genes are TRBV27 and TRBJ2-3; TRBD1 agrees at 7 bases. CDR3 length: 15 residues. Per the germline V gene, CDR1 is MNHEY and CDR2 is SMNVEV (reference sequence). V shed 2 bases, J shed 4 bases, and the junction held 6 bases outside the gene matches. The CDR3 is CASSLQGVWADTQYF. The CDR3, as DNA: TGTGCCAGCAGTTTACAGGGGGTATGGGCAGATACGCAGTATTTT.

The gene calls are TRBV28 and TRBJ1-1, with D uncertain. The length of the CDR3 is 13 residues. Trimming took 3 bases from V and 1 from J, leaving 6 bases between them. Germline V lookup: CDR1 MDHEN, CDR2 SYDVKM. CDR3 residues: CASSFPGNTEAFF. The CDR3 bases are TGTGCCAGCAGTTTCCCAGGGAACACTGAAGCTTTCTTT. Full variable domain (missing parts from reference TRBV28 and TRBJ1-1): DVKVTQSSRYLVKRTGEKVFLECVQDMDHENMFWYRQDPGLGLRLIYFSYDVKMKEKGDIPEGYSVSREKKERFSLILESASTNQTSMYLCASSFPGNTEAFFGQGTRLTVV.

The genes are TRBV5-4 and TRBJ2-2; 7 nucleotides agree with TRBD1. CDR1 is SGHNT and CDR2 is YYREEE in the germline V gene (reference sequence). V was pared by 3 bases and J by 6 bases, with 5 bases of the junction left unmatched. The CDR3 covers 14 residues. CDR3 in DNA: TGTGCCAGCAGCTCACAACAGGGGCCCGGGGAGCTGTTTTTT. Residues: CASSSQQGPGELFF.